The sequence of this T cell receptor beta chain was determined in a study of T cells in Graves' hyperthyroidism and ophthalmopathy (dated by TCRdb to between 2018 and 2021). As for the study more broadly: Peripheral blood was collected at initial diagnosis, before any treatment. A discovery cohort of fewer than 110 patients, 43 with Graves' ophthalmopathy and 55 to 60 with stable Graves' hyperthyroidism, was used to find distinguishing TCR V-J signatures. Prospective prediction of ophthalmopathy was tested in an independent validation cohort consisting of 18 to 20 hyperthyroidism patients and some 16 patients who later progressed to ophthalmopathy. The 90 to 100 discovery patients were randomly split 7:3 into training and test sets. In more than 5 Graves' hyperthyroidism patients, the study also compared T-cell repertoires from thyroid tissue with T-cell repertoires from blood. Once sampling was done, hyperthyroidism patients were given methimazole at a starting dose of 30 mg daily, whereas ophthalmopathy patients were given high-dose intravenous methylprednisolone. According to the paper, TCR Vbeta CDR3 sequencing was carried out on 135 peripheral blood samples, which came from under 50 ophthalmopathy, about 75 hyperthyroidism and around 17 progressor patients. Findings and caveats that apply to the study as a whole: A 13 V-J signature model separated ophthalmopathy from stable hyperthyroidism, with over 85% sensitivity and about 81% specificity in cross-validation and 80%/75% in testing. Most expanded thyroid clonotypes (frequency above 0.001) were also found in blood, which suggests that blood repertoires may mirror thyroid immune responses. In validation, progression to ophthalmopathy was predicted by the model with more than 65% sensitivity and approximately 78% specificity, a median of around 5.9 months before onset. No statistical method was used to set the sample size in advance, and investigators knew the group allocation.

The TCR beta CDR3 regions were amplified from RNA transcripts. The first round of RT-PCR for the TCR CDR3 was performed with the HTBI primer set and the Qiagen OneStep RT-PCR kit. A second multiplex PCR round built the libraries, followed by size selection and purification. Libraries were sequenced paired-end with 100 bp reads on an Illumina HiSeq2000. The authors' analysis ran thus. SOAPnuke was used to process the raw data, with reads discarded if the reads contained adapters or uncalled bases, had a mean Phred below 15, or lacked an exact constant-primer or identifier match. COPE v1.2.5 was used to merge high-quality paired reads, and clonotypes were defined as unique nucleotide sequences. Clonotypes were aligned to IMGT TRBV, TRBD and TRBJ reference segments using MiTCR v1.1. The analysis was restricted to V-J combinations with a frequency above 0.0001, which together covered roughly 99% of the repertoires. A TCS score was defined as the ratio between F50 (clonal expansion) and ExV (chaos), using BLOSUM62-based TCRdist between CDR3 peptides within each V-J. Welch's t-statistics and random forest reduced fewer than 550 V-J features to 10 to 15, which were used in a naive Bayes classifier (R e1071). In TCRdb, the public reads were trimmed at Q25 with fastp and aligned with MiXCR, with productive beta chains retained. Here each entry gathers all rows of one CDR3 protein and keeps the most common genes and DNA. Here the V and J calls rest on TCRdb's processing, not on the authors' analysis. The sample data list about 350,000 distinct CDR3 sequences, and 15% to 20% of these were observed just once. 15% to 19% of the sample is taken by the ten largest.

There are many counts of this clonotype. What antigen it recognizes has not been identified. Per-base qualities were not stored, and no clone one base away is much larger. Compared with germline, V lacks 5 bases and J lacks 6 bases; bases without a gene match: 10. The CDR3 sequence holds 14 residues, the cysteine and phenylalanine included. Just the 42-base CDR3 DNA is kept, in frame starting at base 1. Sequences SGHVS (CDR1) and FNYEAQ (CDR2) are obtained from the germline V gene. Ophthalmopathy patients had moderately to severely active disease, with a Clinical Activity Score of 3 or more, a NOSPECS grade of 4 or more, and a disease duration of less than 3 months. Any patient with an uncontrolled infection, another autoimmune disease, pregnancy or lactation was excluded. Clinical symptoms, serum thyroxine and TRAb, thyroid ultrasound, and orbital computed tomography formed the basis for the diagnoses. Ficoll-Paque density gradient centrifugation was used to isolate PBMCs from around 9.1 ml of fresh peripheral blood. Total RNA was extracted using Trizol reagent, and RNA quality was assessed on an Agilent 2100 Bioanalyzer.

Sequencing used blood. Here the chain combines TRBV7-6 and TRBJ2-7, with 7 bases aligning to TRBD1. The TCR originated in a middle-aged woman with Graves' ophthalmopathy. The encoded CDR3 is CASSTPGTASEQYF. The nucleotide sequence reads TGTGCCAGCAGCACCCCCGGGACAGCCTCCGAGCAGTACTTC.